This TCR beta chain was profiled in a study of shared clonotypes between healthy human individuals. Study-wide context: Researchers assigned three CD4 naive, three CD4 memory, two CD8 naive and one CD8 memory plate to each donor. Study outcomes and limitations: Relative to their counterparts shared across all four donors, non-shared clonotypes exhibited diminished generation probabilities.

Note on this clone: Its antigen is currently unknown.

Authors' data handling: Filtering differed for immunoSEQ, which gave only junction sequences without quality scores. Measured with immunoSEQ multiplex PCR; TCRdb has only the in-frame clones, and not every one. D and trimming were read from the DNA, whereas the V and J calls and clone size are those reported in that table. The data show about 2.2 million clones, around 93% seen once. V lost 4 bases, J lost 4 bases, and 11 bases lay in between. This CDR3 comprises 13 residues. Per germline, CDR1 GTSNPN and CDR2 SVGIG (reference sequence). Naive CD8 isolation took CD45RO-negative cells positively selected for CCR7 and excluded terminally differentiated effector memory CD45RA+ cells.

The rearrangement uses TRBV30 and TRBJ1-3; D possibly corresponds to TRBD1 (5 bases). The sequence was obtained from a man younger than 35 in good health. Some clones in this sample may be carry-over from other donors' samples. Sequenced sample: naive CD8+ T cells from PBMCs. DNA for the CDR3: TGTGCCTGGATCGCAGGGCTCGGAAACACCATATATTTT. Its translation: CAWIAGLGNTIYF.